The text below deals with one T cell receptor beta chain. Germline CDR1 is LNHDA and CDR2 is SQIVND (reference sequence). This CDR3 has 13 residues. V shed 0 bases and J shed 5 bases, with 4 bases lying between them. Some clones are missing from TCRdb's copy, which holds only in-frame ones; the method was immunoSEQ multiplex PCR. The sample lists around 99,000 clones; 85% to 95% were seen once. The record originates from a study of T cell changes during pregnancy in multiple sclerosis. The TCR comes from a female donor with multiple sclerosis, enrolled in a pregnancy study. The genes are TRBV19 and TRBJ2-2; D unresolved. The sample in question was peripheral blood, obtained in the first trimester of pregnancy. The CDR3 nucleotides are TGTGCCAGTAGTATAGACCGTACCGGGGAGCTGTTTTTT. It translates to CASSIDRTGELFF.